One and the same sample provided the 9 T cell receptor beta chains below, sequenced in a study of post-analysis software for immune sequencing data. The antigens of these receptors remain unknown. Tagging with unique molecular identifiers was a feature of the TCR beta cDNA libraries. TCRdb re-called the PCR reads through MiXCR, storing one row per CDR3 protein. Seen here are approximately 570,000 distinct CDR3 sequences, around 44% observed once, and the top ten hold around 1.7%. Study-level findings and limits: Among roughly 5 TRBV segments more frequent in patients than controls were TRBV5-6, TRBV5-1 and TRBV20-1.

Source material: blood. The receptors shown here come from a girl aged 5-17 years with multiple sclerosis.

This clonotype was observed a few times. The rearrangement links TRBV12-3 or TRBV12-4 to TRBJ1-2; D might be TRBD1 (5 bases). CDR3 length: 15 residues. Between the trimmed V and J ends, which lost 4 bases and 2 bases, there was a span of 14 bases. CDR3 coding DNA: TGTGCCAGCAGTTCGGACCAGGGAACCAACTATGGCTACACCTTC. Protein: CASSSDQGTNYGYTF.

The chain joins TRBV9 to TRBJ1-1, with unresolved D. The V gene's germline CDR1 is SGDLS and CDR2 YYNGEE. The CDR3 extends over 12 amino acids. The ends were cut back, 0 bases at V and 7 bases at J, with 7 bases in the middle. This CDR3 reads CASSVDGYEAFF. CDR3 in DNA: TGTGCCAGCAGCGTAGACGGATATGAAGCTTTCTTT.

This clonotype appeared a single time. Just one base apart from a much larger clone, this may be a read error. V and J are TRBV10-2 and TRBJ2-7, with 7 positions matching TRBD1. The germline V gene encodes CDR1 WSHSY and CDR2 SAAADI. This CDR3 spans 15 amino acids. The junction had 12 bases not matched to a gene; V was cut back by 10 bases and J by 0 bases. CDR3 in DNA: TGCGCCAACAGGGAACGACAGGGAAACTCCTACGAGCAGTACTTC. Amino acid sequence: CANRERQGNSYEQYF.

The chain has TRBV4-1 and TRBJ1-1; D possibly corresponds to TRBD1 (5 bases). V was clipped by 1 base and J by 4 bases, with 13 bases between them. Looked up from germline, CDR1 is MGHRA and CDR2 is YSYEKL. The CDR3 runs 15 residues. The CDR3: CASSQAQVESTEAFF. The CDR3 DNA reads as TGCGCCAGCAGCCAAGCACAGGTCGAGAGCACTGAAGCTTTCTTT.

The CDR3 DNA is TGCAGCGTAGCCGCGGGGGGGGGCTATGGCTACACCTTC. Its translation is CSVAAGGGYGYTF. The genes are TRBV29-1 and TRBJ1-2, with D perhaps TRBD1 (5 bases). This CDR3 spans 13 amino acids. Germline CDR1 is SQVTM and CDR2 is ANQGSEA. Deletions cut 6 bases from V and 4 bases from J, with 15 bases between.

The sample holds a few counts of this clonotype. The V gene is TRBV20-1, the J gene TRBJ2-1, with 8 bases aligning to TRBD1. Trimming at V came to 7 bases and at J to 9 bases, leaving 14 bases not matched to a gene. This CDR3 region has 14 residues. Germline lookup yields CDR1 DFQATT and CDR2 SNEGSKA (reference sequence). This CDR3 is CSGSDREGRSEQFF. As DNA, the CDR3 is TGCAGTGGGTCGGACAGGGAAGGCCGTAGTGAGCAGTTCTTC.

This clonotype was counted only a few times. The junction departs from germline at one end; a sequencing error may be responsible. The V call is TRBV12-3 or TRBV12-4, the J call TRBJ2-3, with 7 bases that match TRBD2. The CDR3 spans 22 residues. This CDR3 is CASSIREGLLGERRPSTDAQYF. The CDR3 DNA reads TGTGCCAGCAGCATTAGGGAGGGTTTGCTCGGGGAGAGACGTCCTAGCACAGATGCGCAGTATTTT.

The chain has TRBV10-3 and TRBJ2-5, with D perhaps matching TRBD2 (6 bases). The CDR3 has 17 residues. The V end lost 4 bases, the J end lost 11 bases, and 29 bases lay between the germline ends. Germline V gene lookup returns CDR1 ENHRY and CDR2 SYGVKD. Here the CDR3 DNA reads TGTGCCATCAGTGTTTTGAGGGGAGCGTCAGGCCGGAGGGAGCAGTACTTC. Translating it yields CAISVLRGASGRREQYF.

The V and J genes are TRBV10-3 and TRBJ2-2, with 7 bases lining up with TRBD1. In germline, CDR1 is ENHRY, CDR2 SYGVKD. Germline trimming cut 6 bases from V and 0 bases from J; bases unmatched to any gene: 4. The length of the CDR3 is 15 residues. The CDR3 is CAISGQEANTGELFF. CDR3 DNA sequence: TGTGCCATCAGCGGACAGGAGGCGAACACCGGGGAGCTGTTTTTT.